This TCR beta chain was identified during a study of blood T cell repertoires in COVID-19 (dated by TCRdb to 2020 to 2022). Concerning the study at large: The collaborator samples originated in the United States, Italy and Spain and spanned the acute and convalescent phases of COVID-19. Subjects who had been exposed to COVID-19, were actively infected with it, or had recovered from it provided the deeply sampled blood TCRbeta repertoires that made up the dataset. Where available, HLA class I and class II types were obtained from metadata supplied by the sample provider rather than from assay-based typing. Samples came from the ongoing ImmuneRACE study (first 160 participants) plus 1,254 subjects from 6 global collaborators. The prospective study material was composed of cDNA or gDNA derived from T cells, B-cell-depleted T cells, or PBMCs. Sample metadata almost always included a de-identified subject ID, COVID-19 status, age in years and sex. The repertoires were released in a freely available public database meant as a resource for research on the immune response to SARS-CoV-2.

One collaborating source in Seattle enrolled patients during active infection and followed them longitudinally through the course of disease. Whole blood was collected in K2EDTA tubes by collaborating institutions according to the institutions' own protocols. For TCRbeta analysis, collaborator samples were shipped as frozen whole blood, as isolated PBMCs, or as DNA extracted from either sample type. The germline V gene provides CDR1 KGHSH and CDR2 LQKENI. V and J are trimmed by 4 bases and 3 bases, and the gene matches miss 6 bases of the junction. The CDR3 has 15 amino acids, counting the end cysteine and phenylalanine. The only DNA kept is the CDR3, 45 bases in frame from the first base. What the research found in general, with its limitations: How much clinical and demographic metadata was included differed by source and by participant, and the metadata was provided uncurated.

About this clone itself: Its antigen has not been determined. No qualities accompany the bases; no much larger clone lies one base away.

TCRbeta CDR3 regions were amplified from genomic DNA by means of the immunoSEQ Assay, a bias-controlled multiplex PCR. As for the original processing: The number of nucleated cells in each sample was estimated by amplification of reference gene primers within the assay. To quantify the absolute abundance of each unique TCRbeta CDR3 rearrangement, sequence reads were collapsed and filtered. For each sample, productive Simpson clonality was calculated as the square root of Simpson's diversity index across productive rearrangements. Sourced from immuneACCESS, this table was stored by TCRdb with only in-frame sequences that have V and J called. A share of the clones is absent; for the studies checked, an unresolved V gene accounts for under half, and the remainder has no known explanation. V and J calls plus clone size are reproduced from that table; the DNA served to infer D and trimming. Here the sample has 350,000 to 400,000 clones; 70% to 90% occur a single time. The top ten clonotypes cover about 7.6% of the sample.

Sequenced input: peripheral blood. This chain joins TRBV18 to TRBJ1-1; 9 middle bases align to TRBD1. The sequence was collected from a woman between 55 and 75 years old with COVID-19, enrolled during active disease. The CDR3: CASSLVDRGDTEAFF. The nucleotide sequence is TGTGCCAGCTCACTTGTGGACAGGGGAGACACTGAAGCTTTCTTT.